This is a list of T cell receptor beta chains from one sample in a study of blood T cell repertoires in COVID-19. Repertoires were generated with immunoSEQ multiplex PCR, while TCRdb's copy carries only in-frame clones and drops some. The sample has about 280,000 clones; under 90% are singletons. Material for sequencing was peripheral blood. These TCRs come from a woman aged 45-65 years who had recovered from COVID-19. Both conserved end residues are part of each CDR3. A D gene is named only where the DNA matches it firmly. For some rows the clone size is stated as once, few or many, or as a class when expanded; others skip it.

V gene,D gene,clone size,CDR3 length,J gene,CDR3 DNA,CDR3 protein
TRBV28,TRBD2,few,15,TRBJ2-2,TGTGCCAGCAGTTCGGCGGGGGCGAACACCGGGGAGCTGTTTTTT,CASSSAGANTGELFF
TRBV5-4,NA,NA,14,TRBJ2-1,TGTGCCAGCGCTCTGGGGGGTATATACAATGAGCAGTTCTTC,CASALGGIYNEQFF
TRBV6-2/TRBV6-3,NA,NA,16,TRBJ1-2,TGTGCCAGCAGCGCTGATGGGGGGGTAAAGCGCTATGGCTACACCTTC,CASSADGGVKRYGYTF
TRBV7-2,NA,once,16,TRBJ1-3,TGTGCCAGCAGCCTAGCGTCCGGGTTCTCTGGAAACACCATATATTTT,CASSLASGFSGNTIYF
TRBV7-2,NA,NA,14,TRBJ1-5,TGTGCCAGCAGCTTAGAACAGGGCAATCAGCCCCAGCATTTT,CASSLEQGNQPQHF
TRBV6-6,TRBD1,once,14,TRBJ1-5,TGTGCCAGCAGTTACACAGGGGGAAATCAGCCCCAGCATTTT,CASSYTGGNQPQHF
TRBV18,TRBD1,medium-sized,15,TRBJ2-7,TGTGCCAGCTCACCAGCGACAGGGCGGAACTTGGGGCAGTACTTC,CASSPATGRNLGQYF
TRBV2,TRBD1,once,16,TRBJ1-2,TGTGCCAGCAGCATGGACATCGGGACAGACGACTATGGCTACACCTTC,CASSMDIGTDDYGYTF
TRBV28,TRBD1,once,14,TRBJ2-7,TGTGCCAGCAGTCCCAACAGGGGGCGCTACGAGCAGTACTTC,CASSPNRGRYEQYF
TRBV9,TRBD1,NA,16,TRBJ2-7,TGTGCCAGCAGCGTAGGGGGAGGGGACAGGGGAGACGAGCAGTACTTC,CASSVGGGDRGDEQYF
TRBV6-5,TRBD1,NA,14,TRBJ2-5,TGTGCCAGCACCAAAGACAGGGGGCAAGAGACCCAGTACTTC,CASTKDRGQETQYF
TRBV5-4,NA,NA,15,TRBJ1-3,TGTGCCAGCAGCTTGGTTTCTCAGTCTGGAAACACCATATATTTT,CASSLVSQSGNTIYF
TRBV4-1,TRBD1,NA,17,TRBJ1-4,TGCGCCAGCAGCCAGACGGGACAGTTGCAACTAAGTGAAAAACTGTTTTTT,CASSQTGQLQLSEKLFF
TRBV7-8,TRBD2,NA,16,TRBJ2-7,TGTGCCAGCAGCTTAAAAATAGCGGGAGCCTCCTACGAGCAGTACTTC,CASSLKIAGASYEQYF
TRBV15,TRBD1,few,16,TRBJ2-2,TGTGCCACCCACGACAGGACAGGGCTAAACACCGGGGAGCTGTTTTTT,CATHDRTGLNTGELFF
TRBV5-4,TRBD1,NA,13,TRBJ1-6,TGTGCCAGCAGCTACAGGGGTAATTCACCCCTCCACTTT,CASSYRGNSPLHF
TRBV7-3,NA,NA,14,TRBJ2-3,TGTGCCAGCAGCTTAAACCCCCGGGCAGATACGCAGTATTTT,CASSLNPRADTQYF
TRBV3-1/TRBV3-2,NA,once,14,TRBJ2-7,TGTGCCAGCAGCCAAGATACTAATCCCCGAGAGCAGTACTTC,CASSQDTNPREQYF
TRBV9,TRBD1,NA,15,TRBJ2-1,TGTGCCAGCAGCATGGGACAGGGCTCTTACAATGAGCAGTTCTTC,CASSMGQGSYNEQFF
TRBV5-4,TRBD1,NA,15,TRBJ1-4,TGTGCCAGCAGCTTGGGGGGACAGGGGAAGGAAAAACTGTTTTTT,CASSLGGQGKEKLFF
TRBV2,NA,NA,17,TRBJ2-3,TGTGCCAGCAGGATGTCAACCATCCCTAAGGGGGCAGATACGCAGTATTTT,CASRMSTIPKGADTQYF
TRBV4-2,TRBD1,NA,16,TRBJ1-1,TGTGCCAGCAGCCAAGGGGCCAGGGGGCAGAGCACTGAAGCTTTCTTT,CASSQGARGQSTEAFF
TRBV5-1,TRBD1,NA,13,TRBJ2-7,TGCGCCAGCAGCCTCGGGGACAGGTTCGAGCAGTACTTC,CASSLGDRFEQYF
TRBV3-1/TRBV3-2,NA,few,14,TRBJ1-3,TGTGCCAGCAGCCAAGCTCGGAGCGGAAACACCATATATTTT,CASSQARSGNTIYF
TRBV7-2,TRBD1,NA,15,TRBJ1-5,TGTGCCAGCAGCCCCCAGACAGGGATCAATCAGCCCCAGCATTTT,CASSPQTGINQPQHF
TRBV9,TRBD1,NA,18,TRBJ1-3,TGTGCCAGCAGCCCCCCCGGGACAGGTTATTACTCTGGAAACACCATATATTTT,CASSPPGTGYYSGNTIYF
TRBV7-2,NA,NA,14,TRBJ2-1,TGTGCCAGCAGCCTAGCGCCGGGGGTAGATGAGCAGTTCTTC,CASSLAPGVDEQFF
TRBV11-1,TRBD1,NA,14,TRBJ1-1,TGTGCCAGCAGCCAGCGACAGGGGTTCACTGAAGCTTTCTTT,CASSQRQGFTEAFF
TRBV6-4,NA,NA,15,TRBJ2-1,NA,CASSDFRGSLNEQFF
TRBV5-1,TRBD2,NA,17,TRBJ2-5,TGCGCCAGCAGCTTATCCCTAGCGGGGGGGCCTCAGGAGACCCAGTACTTC,CASSLSLAGGPQETQYF
TRBV15,NA,NA,15,TRBJ2-5,TGTGCCACCAGCAGAGCTACAGGGTGGCGAGAGACCCAGTACTTC,CATSRATGWRETQYF
TRBV6-2/TRBV6-3,NA,once,13,TRBJ2-7,TGTGCCAGCAGTTCCCCGGGGATGGCCGAGCAGTACTTC,CASSSPGMAEQYF
TRBV4-1,NA,few,15,TRBJ1-2,TGCGCCAGCAGCCAAGATCGCGGGGCTAACTATGGCTACACCTTC,CASSQDRGANYGYTF
TRBV6-6,TRBD2,NA,16,TRBJ2-5,TGTGCCAGCAGCGAGGTGGGCGGGGGATTGGGGGAGACCCAGTACTTC,CASSEVGGGLGETQYF
TRBV4-3,TRBD1,NA,13,TRBJ1-1,TGCGCCAGCAGCCTTCAGGGGGACACTGAAGCTTTCTTT,CASSLQGDTEAFF
TRBV11-3,NA,NA,15,TRBJ2-7,TGTGCCAGCAGCTTAGAGGGCTCAAGGCCCGAGGAGCAGTACTTC,CASSLEGSRPEEQYF
TRBV2,TRBD1,NA,13,TRBJ1-1,TGTGCCAGCAGTGAGAGAGAGACAGGGGTCGCTTTCTTT,CASSERETGVAFF
TRBV19,NA,few,14,TRBJ2-7,TGTGCCAGTAGAGGACAGCTAGTCTCCTACGAGCAGTACTTC,CASRGQLVSYEQYF
TRBV4-3,TRBD2,NA,21,TRBJ2-1,TGCGCCAGCAGCCAAGATCCCGGGGCGCGGGAGTATATAAGCTCCTACAATGAGCAGTTCTTC,CASSQDPGAREYISSYNEQFF
TRBV5-1,NA,NA,16,TRBJ1-2,TGCGCCAGCAGAAAATCCTGGGGGGGAACTAACTATGGCTACACCTTC,CASRKSWGGTNYGYTF
TRBV5-1,TRBD2,few,16,TRBJ2-7,TGCGCCAGCAGCTTCGCAGGACGGACTAGTTTTGACGAGCAGTACTTC,CASSFAGRTSFDEQYF
TRBV13,TRBD1,once,14,TRBJ2-7,TGTGCCAGCAGCCCAGGGGGAATCTCCTACGAGCAGTACTTC,CASSPGGISYEQYF
TRBV28,NA,NA,14,TRBJ1-5,TGTGCCAGCAGTTACGGGTATAGCAATCAGCCCCAGCATTTT,CASSYGYSNQPQHF
TRBV11-1,TRBD2,NA,13,TRBJ2-1,TGTGCCAGCAGCCCTACTAGCGGGAGATCGGAGTTCTTC,CASSPTSGRSEFF
TRBV28,NA,NA,13,TRBJ1-2,TGTGCCAGCAGTTTGTCAGGAGGGAATGGCTACACCTTC,CASSLSGGNGYTF
TRBV5-6,TRBD1,NA,16,TRBJ2-2,TGTGCCAGCAGCTTACTGGGACAGGGGGCGACCGGGGAGCTGTTTTTT,CASSLLGQGATGELFF
TRBV3-1/TRBV3-2,NA,NA,13,TRBJ1-6,TGTGCCAGCAGCCAAACAGGAAATTCACCCCTCCACTTT,CASSQTGNSPLHF
TRBV27,TRBD1,NA,17,TRBJ2-2,TGTGCCAGCAGTTTACCCGGGGGGACAGGGGTTCCCGGGGAGCTGTTTTTT,CASSLPGGTGVPGELFF
TRBV20-1,NA,NA,16,TRBJ1-2,TGCAGTGCTAGTATCCCAGGGCAACATACTAACTATGGCTACACCTTC,CSASIPGQHTNYGYTF
TRBV7-9,TRBD2,few,16,TRBJ2-2,TGTGCCAGCAGGATTCCGGGACTAGCGACTGCCGGGGAGCTGTTTTTT,CASRIPGLATAGELFF
TRBV7-9,NA,NA,15,TRBJ1-5,TGTGCCAGCAGCCCTAGGGGAGGGGGCAATCAGCCCCAGCATTTT,CASSPRGGGNQPQHF
TRBV29-1,NA,NA,12,TRBJ2-7,TGCAGCGTAGGTACAGGGTCGGGCGAGCAGTACTTC,CSVGTGSGEQYF
TRBV7-2,TRBD2,NA,16,TRBJ2-1,TGTGCCAGCAGCTATCAAGCGGGGGGCCTATACAATGAGCAGTTCTTC,CASSYQAGGLYNEQFF
TRBV9,NA,NA,12,TRBJ1-2,TGTGCCAGCAGCGTAGGGGAGCGGGGCTACACCTTC,CASSVGERGYTF
TRBV4-3,NA,NA,14,TRBJ2-1,TGCGCCAGCAGCCCCCAGGGAACCTACAATGAGCAGTTCTTC,CASSPQGTYNEQFF
TRBV24-1,NA,NA,14,TRBJ1-4,TGTGCCACCAGTTCCTCGGGGGCTAATGAAAAACTGTTTTTT,CATSSSGANEKLFF